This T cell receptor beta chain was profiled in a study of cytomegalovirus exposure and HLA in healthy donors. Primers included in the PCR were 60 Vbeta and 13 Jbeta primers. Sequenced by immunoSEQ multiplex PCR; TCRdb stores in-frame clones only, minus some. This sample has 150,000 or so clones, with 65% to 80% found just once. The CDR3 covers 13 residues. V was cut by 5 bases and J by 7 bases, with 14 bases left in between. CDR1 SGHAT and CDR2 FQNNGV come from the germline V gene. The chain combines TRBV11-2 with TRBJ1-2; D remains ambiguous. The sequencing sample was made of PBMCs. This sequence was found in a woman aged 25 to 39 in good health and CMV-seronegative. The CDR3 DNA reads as TGTGCCAGCAGCATTAGTTTGAGGAGTGGCTACACCTTC. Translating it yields CASSISLRSGYTF. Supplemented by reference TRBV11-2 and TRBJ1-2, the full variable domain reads EAGVAQSPRYKIIEKRQSVAFWCNPISGHATLYWYQQILGQGPKLLIQFQNNGVVDDSQLPKDRFSAERLKGVDSTLKIQPAKLEDSAVYLCASSISLRSGYTFGSGTRLTVV.